This T cell receptor beta chain was profiled in a study of blood T cell repertoires in COVID-19. Study-level background: Samples came from the United States, Italy and Spain, spanning acute and convalescent COVID-19. T cells, B-cell-depleted T cells, or PBMCs supplied cDNA or gDNA.

Source study methods: Cell counts per sample came from amplifying reference gene primers. TCRdb's table, derived via immunoSEQ multiplex PCR, lists solely in-frame clones and lacks some. From that table come the V and J calls and clone size; the DNA was used to work out D and trimming. This repertoire shows a few hundred thousand clones, about 89% found once; its top ten account for roughly 9.8%. J lost 1 base, V lost 5 bases, and 9 bases had no gene match. Germline CDR1 reads SEHNR; CDR2 reads FQNEAQ (reference sequence). There are 17 residues in the CDR3. Sequencing was done on a sample of peripheral blood. V gene TRBV7-9 combines with J gene TRBJ1-3; 9 bases agree with TRBD1. This clonotype originated in a man aged 35-49 years who had recovered from COVID-19. DNA of the CDR3: TGTGCCAGCAGCAAATATGGGGACAGGGCTTCTGGAAACACCATATATTTT. The encoded protein is CASSKYGDRASGNTIYF. Filled out from reference TRBV7-9 and TRBJ1-3, the complete variable domain reads DTGVSQNPRHKITKRGQNVTFRCDPISEHNRLYWYRQTLGQGPEFLTYFQNEAQLEKSRLLSDRFSAERPKGSFSTLEIQRTEQGDSAMYLCASSKYGDRASGNTIYFGEGSWLTVV.